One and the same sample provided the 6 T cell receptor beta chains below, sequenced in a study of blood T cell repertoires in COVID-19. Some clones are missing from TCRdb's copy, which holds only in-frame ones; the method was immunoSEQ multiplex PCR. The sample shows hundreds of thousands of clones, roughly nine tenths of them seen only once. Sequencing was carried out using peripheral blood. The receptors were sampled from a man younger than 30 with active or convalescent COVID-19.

In DNA, the CDR3 is TGTGCCACCAGGACCAGTGGAGAAGGCAATCAGCCCCAGCATTTT. This gives the protein CATRTSGEGNQPQHF. V gene TRBV15 combines with J gene TRBJ1-5; no reliable D call. The CDR3 has 15 amino acids. CDR1 and CDR2 (germline): LNHNV, YYDKDF (reference sequence). V lost 6 bases and J lost 2, with 14 bases in between.

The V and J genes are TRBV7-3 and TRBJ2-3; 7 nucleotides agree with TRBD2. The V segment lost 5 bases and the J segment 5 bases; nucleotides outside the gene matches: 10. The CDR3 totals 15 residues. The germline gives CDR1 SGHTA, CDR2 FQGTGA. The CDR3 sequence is CASSPGRGVGDTQYF. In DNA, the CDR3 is TGTGCCAGCAGCCCCGGTCGGGGGGTGGGAGATACGCAGTATTTT. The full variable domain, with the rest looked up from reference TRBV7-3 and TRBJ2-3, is GAGVSQTPSNKVTEKGKYVELRCDPISGHTALYWYRQSLGQGPEFLIYFQGTGAADDSGLPNDRFFAVRPEGSVSTLKIQRTERGDSAVYLCASSPGRGVGDTQYFGPGTRLTVL.

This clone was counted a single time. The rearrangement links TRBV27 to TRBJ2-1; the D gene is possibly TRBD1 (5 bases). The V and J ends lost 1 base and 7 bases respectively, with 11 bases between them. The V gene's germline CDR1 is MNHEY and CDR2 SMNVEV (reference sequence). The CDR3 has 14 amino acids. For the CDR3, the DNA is TGTGCCAGCAGTTTATTAGTACAGGTTAATGAGCAGTTCTTC. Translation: CASSLLVQVNEQFF.

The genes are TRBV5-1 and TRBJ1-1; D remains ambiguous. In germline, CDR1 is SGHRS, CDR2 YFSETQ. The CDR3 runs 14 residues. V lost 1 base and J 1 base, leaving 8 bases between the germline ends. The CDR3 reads CASSLSRENTEAFF. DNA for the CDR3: TGCGCCAGCAGCTTGTCTCGCGAGAACACTGAAGCTTTCTTT.

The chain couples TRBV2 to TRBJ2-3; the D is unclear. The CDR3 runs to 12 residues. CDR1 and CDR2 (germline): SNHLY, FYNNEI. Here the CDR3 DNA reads TGTGCTGATCGCAGAGAGGCAGATACGCAGTATTTT. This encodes CADRREADTQYF. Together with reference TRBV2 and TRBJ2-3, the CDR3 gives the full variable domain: EPEVTQTPSHQVTQMGQEVILRCVPISNHLYFYWYRQILGQKVEFLVSFYNNEISEKSEIFDDQFSVERPDGSNFTLKIRSTKLEDSAMYFCADRREADTQYFGPGTRLTVL.

The CDR3 region is CASSHKGGPDTGELFF. The CDR3 DNA reads as TGCGCCAGCAGCCATAAAGGCGGGCCGGATACCGGGGAGCTGTTTTTT. The gene calls are TRBV4-1 and TRBJ2-2; the D gene is possibly TRBD2 (5 bases). Trimming took 3 bases from V and 5 from J, leaving 16 bases between them. The CDR3 consists of 16 residues. Germline-derived CDR1 and CDR2 are MGHRA and YSYEKL.